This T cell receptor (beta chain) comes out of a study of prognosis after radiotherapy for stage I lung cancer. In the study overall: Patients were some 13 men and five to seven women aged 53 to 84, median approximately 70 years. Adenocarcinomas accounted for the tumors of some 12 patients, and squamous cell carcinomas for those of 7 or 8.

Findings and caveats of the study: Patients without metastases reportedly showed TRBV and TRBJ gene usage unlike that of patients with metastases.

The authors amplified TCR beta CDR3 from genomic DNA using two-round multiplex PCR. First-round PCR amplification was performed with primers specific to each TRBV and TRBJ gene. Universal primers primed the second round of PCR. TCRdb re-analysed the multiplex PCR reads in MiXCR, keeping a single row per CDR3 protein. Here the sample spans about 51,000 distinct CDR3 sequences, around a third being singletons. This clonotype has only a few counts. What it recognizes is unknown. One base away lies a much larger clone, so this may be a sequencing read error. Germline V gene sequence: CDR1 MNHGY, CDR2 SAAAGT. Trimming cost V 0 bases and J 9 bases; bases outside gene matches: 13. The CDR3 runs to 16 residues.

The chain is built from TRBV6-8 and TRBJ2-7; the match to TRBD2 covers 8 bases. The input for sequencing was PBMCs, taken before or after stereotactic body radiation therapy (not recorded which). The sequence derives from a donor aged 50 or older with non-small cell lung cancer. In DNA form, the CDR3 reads TGTGCCAGCAGTTACTCCGGCGGGAGGTCCATCCGGGGGCAGTACTTC. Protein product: CASSYSGGRSIRGQYF.